This entry features one T cell receptor beta chain sequence. There were TCR beta CDR3 regions amplified from RNA transcripts. TCR CDR3 underwent first-round RT-PCR with the HTBI primer set. TCRdb passed the multiplex PCR reads through MiXCR, listing each CDR3 protein once. Among hundreds of thousands of distinct CDR3 sequences, 38% were seen once, and the ten largest hold 8.9%. This CDR3 contains 16 residues. V dropped 0 bases and J dropped 1 base, with 13 bases sitting between them. Germline V CDR1 and CDR2: DFQATT, SNEGSKA (reference sequence). The sample originates from a study of T cells in Graves' hyperthyroidism and ophthalmopathy. Not enrolled were patients with uncontrolled infection, other autoimmune disease, pregnancy or lactation.

V gene TRBV20-1 combines with J gene TRBJ1-5; D is possibly TRBD1 (5 bases). The sample consisted of blood. The sequence was obtained from a man aged 18 to 29 with Graves' hyperthyroidism. CDR3 DNA: TGCAGTGCTAGAGATCGAGACAGATGGAGCAATCAGCCCCAGCATTTT. It yields the protein CSARDRDRWSNQPQHF.